The 14 T cell receptor beta chains presented below share a single source sample, sequenced in a study of cytomegalovirus exposure and HLA in healthy donors. In the PCR, 60 Vbeta and 13 Jbeta primers were used. Some clones are missing from TCRdb's copy, which holds only in-frame ones; the method was immunoSEQ multiplex PCR. The repertoire includes approximately 150,000 clones, 65% to 85% of them detected once, and roughly 1.4% sits in the top ten. The sequenced sample was PBMCs. The source is a man aged 45 to 65 in good health and CMV-seropositive.

V gene TRBV18 combines with J gene TRBJ2-1; 10 nucleotides line up with TRBD2. The CDR3 totals 18 residues. The V gene end was trimmed by 2 bases and the J gene end by 2 bases; junction bases not matched to a gene: 9. Per the germline V gene, CDR1 is KGHSH and CDR2 is LQKENI. The CDR3 here is CASSPSVSGGITYNEQFF. The CDR3 DNA reads TGTGCCAGCTCACCATCCGTTAGCGGGGGGATCACCTACAATGAGCAGTTCTTC.

This chain joins TRBV11-1 and TRBJ2-5, with D perhaps TRBD2 (5 bases). Trimming took 5 bases from V and 1 from J, leaving 8 bases between them. From germline, CDR1 is SGHAT and CDR2 FQDESV (reference sequence). There are 13 residues in the CDR3. The CDR3 DNA follows: TGTGCCAGCAGCGCGGGCTTCCAAGAGACCCAGTACTTC. This encodes CASSAGFQETQYF.

The gene calls are TRBV6-1 and TRBJ2-5; 11 bases align to TRBD2. The V segment lost 5 bases and the J segment 3 bases; nucleotides outside the gene matches: 5. Germline assignment: CDR1 MNHNS and CDR2 SASEGT. This CDR3 has 15 residues. The CDR3 DNA follows: TGTGCCAGCAGTCCTGCACTAGCGGGGGAAGAGACCCAGTACTTC. Protein: CASSPALAGEETQYF.

This clone was counted a few times. The V gene is TRBV18, the J gene TRBJ1-5, with 7 positions matching TRBD1. V was clipped by 5 bases and J by 0 bases; unmatched bases: 4. CDR1 is KGHSH, CDR2 LQKENI, per germline. This CDR3 contains 15 residues. The chain's CDR3 is CASSGDRHSNQPQHF. The CDR3 DNA reads TGTGCCAGCTCAGGGGACAGACATAGCAATCAGCCCCAGCATTTT.

This chain uses TRBV5-4 with TRBJ2-5; TRBD2 aligns across 10 bases. The end of the DNA is better explained by TRBJ2-7, so the J call may be wrong. The V gene's germline CDR1 is SGHNT and CDR2 YYREEE (reference sequence). The length of the CDR3 is 15 residues. In nucleotides, the CDR3 is TGTGCCACTAAACCGCGGACTAGCGGCTCCTACGAGCAGTACTTC. Translation: CATKPRTSGSYEQYF.

The chain couples TRBV7-9 to TRBJ2-3; 10 bases are shared with TRBD1. V lost 5 bases and J lost 2; bases outside the gene matches: 13. This CDR3 has 18 residues. Per the germline V gene, CDR1 is SEHNR and CDR2 is FQNEAQ (reference sequence). CDR3 protein: CASSNDRGRGAATDTQYF. CDR3 DNA: TGTGCCAGCAGCAACGACAGGGGGCGCGGTGCTGCCACAGATACGCAGTATTTT.

With regard to this clone: At one end, the junction sequence differs from germline, possibly due to a read error. The chain recombines TRBV18 with TRBJ1-2; TRBD1 matches 12 bases. The CDR3 consists of 14 residues. Germline V gives CDR1 KGHSH, CDR2 LQKENI. The CDR3 DNA reads TGTGCCAGCTCAGAGGGACAGGGGGCACTTGGCTACACCTTT. This encodes CASSEGQGALGYTF.

The rearrangement links TRBV4-1 to TRBJ1-2; D unresolved. This CDR3 is 14 amino acids long. Germline V gene sequence: CDR1 MGHRA, CDR2 YSYEKL. Deletions cut 1 base from V and 4 bases from J, with 10 bases between. The CDR3 protein is CASSQAAGLYGYTF. The DNA for the CDR3 is TGCGCCAGCAGCCAAGCAGCAGGCCTCTATGGCTACACCTTC.

The chain employs TRBV4-1 and TRBJ2-2; 8 nucleotides agree with TRBD2. V shed 0 bases and J 0 bases; nucleotides not matched to a gene: 9. CDR3 length equals 19 residues. Germline CDR1 and CDR2: MGHRA and YSYEKL. CDR3 DNA sequence: TGCGCCAGCAGCCAAGAAACGAGCGGGGGCCTAGCGAACACCGGGGAGCTGTTTTTT. Translating gives CASSQETSGGLANTGELFF.

The chain is built from TRBV28 and TRBJ2-5; D is possibly TRBD2 (6 bases). CDR1 is MDHEN, CDR2 SYDVKM, per germline. Trimming took 1 base from V and 2 from J, leaving 8 bases between them. The CDR3 runs 14 residues. For the CDR3, the DNA is TGTGCCAGCAGTTTATCCCTAGCGCAAGAGACCCAGTACTTC. It specifies CASSLSLAQETQYF.

The rearrangement joins TRBV30 to TRBJ1-5; possible D gene TRBD1, 6 bases. The CDR3 sequence is 13 residues long. Trimming cost V 1 base and J 7 bases, with 11 bases left between them. The germline gives CDR1 GTSNPN, CDR2 SVGIG (reference sequence). The CDR3 spells CAWSAGAGQPQHF. The CDR3 DNA reads as TGTGCCTGGAGTGCAGGGGCAGGGCAGCCCCAGCATTTT.

This clone is a singleton in its sample. This chain joins TRBV4-3 and TRBJ1-2, with 8 positions matching TRBD1. The CDR3 length is 15 residues. J gave up 2 bases and V 1 base, and 3 bases lay outside the gene matches. Germline V CDR1 and CDR2: LGHNA, YSLEER. CDR3 sequence reads: CASSQVRGQNYGYTF. For the CDR3, the DNA is TGCGCCAGCAGCCAAGTCAGGGGGCAAAACTATGGCTACACCTTC.

The J gene is TRBJ1-6, the V gene TRBV6-6; D possibly corresponds to TRBD1 (6 bases). The germline V and J ends were trimmed by 7 bases and 7 bases, with 14 bases remaining between them. CDR1 and CDR2 from the germline V gene are MNHNY and SVGAGI (reference sequence). The CDR3 consists of 14 residues. As DNA, the CDR3 is TGTGCCAGCAACAATGGACAGCCAAATTCACCCCTCCACTTT. This gives the protein CASNNGQPNSPLHF.

The genes are TRBV6-6 and TRBJ2-3, with TRBD2 as a possible D gene (6 bases). Germline lookup yields CDR1 MNHNY and CDR2 SVGAGI (reference sequence). Trimming removed 5 bases at V and 1 base at J, with 13 bases between. The CDR3 length is 15 residues. CDR3: CASSLPASGTDTQYF. The CDR3 DNA is TGTGCCAGCAGTCTTCCCGCTAGCGGCACAGATACGCAGTATTTT.